The present T cell receptor (beta chain) was sequenced within a study of cytomegalovirus exposure and HLA in healthy donors. Study as a whole: The roughly 120 validation repertoires, a later analysis reported, used the same platform as the approximately 650 first-cohort repertoires.

General study findings and limits: Specificity of a few CMV-associated chains for CMV antigens was verified in vitro.

The CDR3 length is 14 residues. CDR1 MNHEY and CDR2 SMNVEV come from the germline V gene (reference sequence). Germline trimming cut 6 bases from V and 5 bases from J; bases unmatched to any gene: 8. Note on this clone: The antigen remains undetermined.

Method: immunoSEQ multiplex PCR; TCRdb's copy keeps in-frame clones and lacks some. The sample carries about 330,000 clones, 75% to 90% recorded once. This receptor was taken from a woman aged 25 to 45 in good health and CMV-seropositive. The V gene is TRBV27, the J gene TRBJ2-5; TRBD2 aligns across 8 bases. Sequenced input: PBMCs. This CDR3 is CASSPWTSMETQYF. CDR3 DNA: TGTGCCAGCAGCCCTTGGACTAGCATGGAGACCCAGTACTTC.